The T cell receptor beta chain under discussion was sequenced for a study of esophageal squamous cell carcinoma under preoperative chemotherapy. Overall study results and limits: After chemotherapy, TCR diversity rose significantly in peripheral T cells but not in tumor-infiltrating lymphocytes.

MiXCR, applied by TCRdb to the PCR reads, yields one record per CDR3 protein. This table holds tens of thousands of distinct CDR3 sequences, roughly 50% found once. Germline V gene sequence: CDR1 SGHTA, CDR2 FQGNSA. CDR3 length: 15 amino acids. Time point defined: before preoperative PTX-NDP chemotherapy. Paclitaxel-nedaplatin chemotherapy was given to patients ahead of their surgery. On this clonotype itself: The antigen remains undetermined.

The gene calls are TRBV7-2 and TRBJ2-5, with D perhaps given as TRBD1 or TRBD2 (6 bases each). The J call may be faulty, since TRBJ2-7 better matches the DNA end. Collection of the sample occurred from a patient given preoperative chemotherapy. The clonotype was recovered from a human donor with esophageal squamous cell carcinoma. The donor label of this sample is uncertain. CDR3 amino acids: CASSQLGGNTYEQYF. DNA for the CDR3: TGTGCCAGCAGCCAACTAGGGGGGAATACCTACGAGCAGTACTTC.